One and the same sample provided the 2 T cell receptor beta chains below, sequenced in a study of blood T cell repertoires in COVID-19. Sequencing was performed with immunoSEQ multiplex PCR; in TCRdb, only in-frame clones are kept and a portion is missing. The table lists about 440,000 clones, 70% to 90% of them singletons, with approximately 2% in the top ten. The specimen sequenced was PBMCs or T cells enriched from blood (not recorded which). Every receptor here comes from a woman younger than 35 with acute COVID-19.

This chain links TRBV2 with TRBJ1-6, with 8 bases that match TRBD1. Germline lookup yields CDR1 SNHLY and CDR2 FYNNEI. V gave up 9 bases and J gave up 7 bases; unmatched junction bases: 14. This CDR3 spans 16 amino acids. The CDR3 protein is CARENRGNPLNSPLHF. CDR3 bases: TGTGCCAGGGAAAACAGGGGGAATCCTCTAAATTCACCCCTCCACTTT.

The chain is built from TRBV2 and TRBJ2-1, with D unresolved. The CDR3 has 15 residues. Trimming removed 4 bases from V and 8 bases from J, with 18 bases in between. Germline lookup yields CDR1 SNHLY and CDR2 FYNNEI. Here the CDR3 DNA reads TGTGCCAGCAGTGCTGAAAGACACTTACTGGATGAGCAGTTCTTC. This codes for CASSAERHLLDEQFF.